This T cell receptor (beta chain) is drawn from a study of blood T cells in healthy people across ages. The second PCR ran about 6 to 12 cycles with a sample-barcoded 5' primer and J-beta primers. TCRdb used MiXCR to reprocess the 5' RACE reads, holding one entry per CDR3 protein. The repertoire includes about 830,000 distinct CDR3 sequences, more than 45% of them detected once, and around 22% sits in the top ten. Germline CDR1 MGHRA, CDR2 YSYEKL. Losses at the gene ends were 3 bases for V and 5 bases for J; bases not matched to a gene: 3. The CDR3 runs 14 residues. This clonotype was detected once. This sequence was found in a young man in good health. The V gene is TRBV4-1, the J gene TRBJ2-5; 10 bases agree with TRBD1. The sequenced material came from blood. CDR3: CASSQGQGLETQYF. The CDR3 bases are TGCGCCAGCAGCCAGGGACAGGGGTTGGAGACCCAGTACTTC.